This T cell receptor beta chain was captured by sequencing in a study of beta chain features in type 1 diabetes. Investigators reverse transcribed all isolated RNA, so they sequenced expressed TCRB transcripts. This table comes from immunoSEQ multiplex PCR, and its TCRdb copy is limited to in-frame clones, with some not included. This sample yields 400,000 to 600,000 clones, of which roughly 31% are seen a single time; 0.05% to 0.07% belongs to the top ten. Trimming removed 3 bases from V and 0 bases from J, with 8 bases in between. The CDR3 has 15 amino acids. Study-wide findings and caveats: Reduced insertions and increased deletions marked VDJ junctions in type 1 diabetes patients. Short templates might get an advantage during PCR, and this would be equal in patients and controls. Patients with Type 1 diabetes showed moderately but significantly shorter TCRB CDR3s in all four CD4+ subsets.

This clone was seen a handful of times. Its antigen is not identified. Each of the sorted populations had a purity greater than 98%. V gene TRBV23-1 combines with J gene TRBJ2-2, with a weak D call TRBD2 (5 bases). TRBV23-1 is classed as an ORF, of uncertain function. The sample consisted of naive CD4+ T cells from blood. This receptor was obtained from a man aged 18 to 35 in good health. The CDR3 protein is CASSQRAANTGELFF. CDR3 nucleotides: TGCGCCAGCAGTCAGCGAGCGGCGAACACCGGGGAGCTGTTTTTT.